These T cell receptor beta chains were read from a single sample in a study of regulatory T cells in long-lasting Graves disease. TCRdb re-analysed the multiplex PCR reads in MiXCR, keeping a single row per CDR3 protein. The sample lists roughly 560,000 distinct CDR3 sequences, around 12% occurring once. These records were also assigned to another study, of T cells in Graves' hyperthyroidism and ophthalmopathy.

The sequences come from peripheral blood mononuclear cells (PBMCs), collected at new diagnosis, from a patient treated with antithyroid drugs. These receptors were obtained from a woman younger than 45 with Graves disease. Both conserved end residues are part of each CDR3. The D gene is left open where the match is weak. Clone size appears in some rows only: once, few, many, or a class for an expanded clone.

>15|TRBJ1-1|TRBV25-1|many|TRBD1
CASSGRRGRRTEAFF
TGTGCCAGCAGTGGTCGTAGGGGGCGAAGAACTGAAGCTTTCTTT
>17|TRBJ2-3|TRBV30|many|TRBD2
CAWTSGAGGSGTDTQYF
TGTGCCTGGACCTCGGGGGCGGGAGGTTCCGGCACAGATACGCAGTATTTT
>15|TRBJ2-1|TRBV7-6|NA|NA
CASSSLAYPRNEQFF
TGTGCCAGCAGCTCTCTAGCCTACCCACGGAATGAGCAGTTCTTC
>17|TRBJ1-3|TRBV7-2|NA|NA
CASSLGTGRSSGNTIYF
TGTGCCAGCAGCTTGGGGACCGGACGGAGCTCTGGAAACACCATATATTTT
>15|TRBJ2-1|TRBV20-1|NA|TRBD2
CSARDGAGSGDQQFF
TGCAGTGCTAGAGATGGAGCGGGATCTGGGGATCAGCAGTTCTTC
>13|TRBJ2-7|TRBV29-1|many|NA
CSVATGPVYEQYF
TGCAGCGTAGCCACAGGACCAGTATACGAGCAGTACTTC
>13|TRBJ2-1|TRBV7-9|few|NA
CASSLAGTIKQFF
TGTGCCAGCAGCTTAGCAGGGACAATTAAGCAGTTCTTC
>14|TRBJ2-2|TRBV4-2|NA|NA
CASDPAGNTGELFF
TGTGCCAGCGACCCAGCGGGGAACACCGGGGAGCTGTTTTTT
>15|TRBJ2-1|TRBV11-2|many|TRBD1
CASSLETGTYNEQFF
TGTGCCAGCAGCTTGGAGACAGGGACCTACAATGAGCAGTTCTTC
>13|TRBJ2-3|TRBV11-3|NA|NA
CASSLEDLDTQYF
TGTGCCAGCAGCTTAGAGGACCTCGATACGCAGTATTTT
>16|TRBJ2-7|TRBV5-5|NA|TRBD1
CASSLEYWDRTYEQYF
TGTGCCAGCAGCTTGGAGTACTGGGACAGGACCTACGAGCAGTACTTC
>12|TRBJ2-7|TRBV30|NA|NA
CAYHLRVTEQYF
TGTGCCTACCACCTACGGGTAACGGAGCAGTACTTC
>15|TRBJ1-5|TRBV2|NA|TRBD1
CASRRDRERLQPQHF
TGTGCCAGCAGAAGGGACAGGGAACGACTTCAGCCCCAGCATTTT
>14|TRBJ2-3|TRBV7-6|many|NA
CACSLSAGRDTQYF
TGTGCCTGCAGCTTAAGCGCCGGAAGGGATACGCAGTATTTT